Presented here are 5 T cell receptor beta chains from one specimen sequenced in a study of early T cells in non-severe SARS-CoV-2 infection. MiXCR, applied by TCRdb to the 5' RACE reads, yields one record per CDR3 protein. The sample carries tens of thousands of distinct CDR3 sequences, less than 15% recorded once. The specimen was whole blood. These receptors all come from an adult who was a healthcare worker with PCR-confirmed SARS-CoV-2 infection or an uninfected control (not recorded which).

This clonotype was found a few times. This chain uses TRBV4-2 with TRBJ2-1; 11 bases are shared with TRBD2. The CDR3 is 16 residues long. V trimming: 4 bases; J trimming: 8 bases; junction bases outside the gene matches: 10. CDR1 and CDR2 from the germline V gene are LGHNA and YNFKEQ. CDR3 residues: CASSPSTSGREYEQFF. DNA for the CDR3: TGTGCCAGCAGCCCCAGTACTAGCGGGAGAGAGTATGAGCAGTTCTTC.

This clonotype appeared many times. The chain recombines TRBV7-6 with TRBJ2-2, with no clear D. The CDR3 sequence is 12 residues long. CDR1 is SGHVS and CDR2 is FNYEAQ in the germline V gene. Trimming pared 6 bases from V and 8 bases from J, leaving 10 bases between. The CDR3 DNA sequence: TGTGCCAGCAGTGCGCTTTGGGGGGAGCTGTTTTTT. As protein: CASSALWGELFF.

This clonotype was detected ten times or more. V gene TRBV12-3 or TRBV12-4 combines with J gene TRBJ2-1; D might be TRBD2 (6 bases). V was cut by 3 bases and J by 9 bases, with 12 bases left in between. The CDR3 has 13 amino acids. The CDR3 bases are TGTGCCAGCAGTTTTCAGCTGGGGGGTGAGCAGTTCTTC. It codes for CASSFQLGGEQFF.

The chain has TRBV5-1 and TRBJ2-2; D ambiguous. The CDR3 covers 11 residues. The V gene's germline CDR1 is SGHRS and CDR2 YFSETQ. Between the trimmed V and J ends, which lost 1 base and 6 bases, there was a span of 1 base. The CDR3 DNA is TGCGCCAGCAGCTTGCCCGGGGAGCTGTTTTTT. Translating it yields CASSLPGELFF.

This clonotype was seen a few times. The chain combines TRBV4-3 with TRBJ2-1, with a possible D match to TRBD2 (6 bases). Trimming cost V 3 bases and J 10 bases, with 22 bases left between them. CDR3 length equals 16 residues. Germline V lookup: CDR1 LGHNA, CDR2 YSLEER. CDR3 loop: CASSQGLASMLREQFF. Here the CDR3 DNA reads TGCGCCAGCAGCCAGGGGCTAGCGTCAATGCTCCGGGAGCAGTTCTTC.